This entry lists 24 T cell receptor beta chains sequenced from one sample in a study of response to subunit inactivated influenza vaccine. TCRdb ran MiXCR on the RT-PCR reads and lists one entry per CDR3 protein. This sample yields some 480,000 distinct CDR3 sequences, of which roughly 9.8% are seen a single time; 10% to 15% belongs to the top ten. The sequences come from PBMCs from blood, collected about 40 days after vaccination. These receptor sequences come from a man in his fifties or sixties who received an inactivated influenza vaccine.

This clonotype was recorded at least ten times. The chain links TRBV27 to TRBJ2-1; maybe TRBD2 (7 bases). V was shortened by 3 bases and J by 4 bases, with 13 bases between the two germline ends. The CDR3 extends over 15 amino acids. From germline, CDR1 is MNHEY and CDR2 SMNVEV (reference sequence). The CDR3 loop reads CASSLGGAGYNEQFF. In DNA, the CDR3 is TGTGCCAGCAGTTTGGGGGGGGCAGGTTACAATGAGCAGTTCTTC.

The chain is built from TRBV5-5 and TRBJ2-2, with D unresolved. Trimming pared 2 bases from V and 4 bases from J, leaving 3 bases between. The CDR3 is 12 residues long. CDR1 and CDR2 (germline): SGHKS, YYEKEE (reference sequence). CDR3 in amino acids: CASSFPTGELFF. Written as DNA, the CDR3 is TGTGCCAGCAGCTTCCCCACCGGGGAGCTGTTTTTT.

This chain connects TRBV11-2 to TRBJ1-2; D not resolved. Germline V gene lookup returns CDR1 SGHAT and CDR2 FQNNGV. This CDR3 spans 13 amino acids. Trimming stripped 3 bases from V and 2 bases from J, with 7 bases between. In DNA form, the CDR3 reads TGTGCCAGCAGCTTGCAGAGAAACTATGGCTACACCTTC. The encoded protein is CASSLQRNYGYTF.

This chain joins TRBV12-3 or TRBV12-4 and TRBJ2-5; 9 positions match TRBD1. The CDR3 is 14 residues long. The ends lost 5 bases at V and 10 bases at J; junction bases unmatched: 11. CDR3 bases: TGTGCCAGCAGTCCCCAACAGGGGGCTGGGGACCAGTACTTC. This encodes CASSPQQGAGDQYF.

Only a few counts were recorded for this clonotype. The chain couples TRBV19 to TRBJ1-5, with D possibly being TRBD1 (5 bases). V lost 6 bases, J lost 4 bases, and 13 bases lay in between. The germline gives CDR1 LNHDA, CDR2 SQIVND (reference sequence). This CDR3 is 14 amino acids long. CDR3 sequence (DNA): TGTGCCAGTAGCCCCGGGGCAGGGAATCAGCCCCAGCATTTT. Translated: CASSPGAGNQPQHF.

This clonotype was counted between two and nine times. The chain carries TRBV9 and TRBJ2-1; D may be TRBD2 (6 bases). The CDR3 has 15 amino acids. The V gene lost 7 bases and the J gene lost 8 bases, with 22 bases spanning the gap. Germline V gene lookup returns CDR1 SGDLS and CDR2 YYNGEE. CDR3 region: CASGRGGAGHDEQFF. CDR3 nucleotide sequence: TGTGCCAGCGGCCGTGGCGGGGCGGGCCACGATGAGCAGTTCTTC.

This clonotype showed up many times. DNA of the CDR3: TGCAGTGCTCTCAGACTAGCGGGCTCCTACAATGAGCAGTTCTTC. This translates into CSALRLAGSYNEQFF. This rearrangement joins TRBV20-1 to TRBJ2-1, with 10 bases matching TRBD2. The V and J ends lost 5 bases and 0 bases, in that order; junction bases with no gene match: 4. The CDR3 runs to 15 residues. Per germline, CDR1 DFQATT and CDR2 SNEGSKA (reference sequence).

In this sample, this clonotype turned up many times. The chain links TRBV11-2 to TRBJ2-3; possible D gene TRBD1, 5 bases. This CDR3 has 17 amino acids. Trimming shortened V by 2 bases and J by 5 bases, and 20 bases separated the two germline ends. Germline values: CDR1 SGHAT, CDR2 FQNNGV. CDR3 sequence reads: CASSLNSGPWHQDTQYF. The CDR3 DNA follows: TGTGCCAGCAGCTTAAACTCAGGGCCCTGGCACCAAGATACGCAGTATTTT.

The table lists this clonotype with a few counts. V gene TRBV4-3 combines with J gene TRBJ1-4; D perhaps matches TRBD1 (5 bases). This CDR3 has 17 residues. Germline CDR1 reads LGHNA; CDR2 reads YSLEER. V lost 0 bases, J lost 8 bases, and 19 bases lay in between. The CDR3 nucleotides read TGCGCCAGCAGCCAAGATGTGGCGCAAGGGGCGCGAGAAAAACTGTTTTTT. Translated, it gives CASSQDVAQGAREKLFF.

In its sample, this clonotype was seen a few times. The V gene is TRBV12-5, the J gene TRBJ2-7, with D perhaps TRBD2 (5 bases). The CDR3 totals 11 residues. Germline loops: CDR1 LGHNT, CDR2 FRNRAP. The V gene lost 4 bases and the J gene lost 5 bases, with 6 bases spanning the gap. The CDR3 bases are TGTGCTAGTGGTTCGGGGAACGAGCAGTACTTC. Its translation: CASGSGNEQYF.

This clonotype was observed many times. This rearrangement joins TRBV7-2 to TRBJ2-2; 7 nucleotides line up with TRBD1. The CDR3 is 17 residues long. The germline V gene encodes CDR1 SGHTA and CDR2 FQGNSA. After removal of 5 bases from V and 5 bases from J, the junction contained 14 bases not matched to a gene. The CDR3 loop is CASSQTGTVAPTGELFF. Here the CDR3 DNA reads TGTGCCAGCAGCCAGACCGGGACAGTGGCCCCAACCGGGGAGCTGTTTTTT.

This clonotype was detected ten times or more. This chain joins TRBV28 and TRBJ1-2; no reliable D call. There are 14 residues in the CDR3. V lost 5 bases and J 0 bases, leaving 10 bases between the germline ends. Germline V gene data show CDR1 as MDHEN and CDR2 as SYDVKM. The CDR3 DNA follows: TGTGCCAGCAGTGTATTAGATCCTAACTATGGCTACACCTTC. This codes for CASSVLDPNYGYTF.

This clonotype was found a few times. The rearrangement links TRBV4-2 to TRBJ2-7, with D possibly matching TRBD1 (6 bases). This CDR3 comprises 14 residues. The germline V gene has CDR1 LGHNA and CDR2 YNFKEQ. The V end was cut by 2 bases, the J end by 2 bases, with 10 bases between. CDR3 sequence: CASSQTQGTYEQYF. DNA for the CDR3: TGTGCCAGCAGCCAAACACAGGGCACCTACGAGCAGTACTTC.

Ten or more counts support this clonotype. V gene TRBV6-1 combines with J gene TRBJ1-6; TRBD1 agrees at 7 bases. Trimming cost V 5 bases and J 0 bases; bases outside gene matches: 13. The germline V gene has CDR1 MNHNS and CDR2 SASEGT. The CDR3 loop spans 19 amino acids. The CDR3 DNA sequence: TGTGCCAGCAGTCGATCCGGGACAGCTTTTAGCTCCTATAATTCACCCCTCCACTTT. This encodes CASSRSGTAFSSYNSPLHF.

J is TRBJ1-5 and V is TRBV6-2 or TRBV6-3, with a weak D call TRBD1 (6 bases). Trimming stripped 7 bases from V and 3 bases from J, with 13 bases between. This CDR3 is 14 amino acids long. Germline-derived CDR1 and CDR2 are MNHEY and SVGEGT. The DNA for the CDR3 is TGTGCCAGCACCACCAGGGGCTTCAATCAGCCCCAGCATTTT. Translated: CASTTRGFNQPQHF.

This clonotype was counted between two and nine times. V is TRBV6-1 and J is TRBJ2-5, with 11 bases identical to TRBD2. There are 15 residues in the CDR3. Germline V gives CDR1 MNHNS, CDR2 SASEGT. J gave up 9 bases and V 7 bases, and 13 bases lay outside the gene matches. The CDR3 coding sequence is TGTGCCAGCACCACCACTAGCGGGAGCCGGGGGGCCCAGTACTTC. Amino acid sequence: CASTTTSGSRGAQYF.

The V call is TRBV27, the J call TRBJ2-1; 13 bases are a match to TRBD2. The junction had 5 bases not matched to a gene; V was cut back by 2 bases and J by 10 bases. CDR3 size: 15 residues. The germline gives CDR1 MNHEY, CDR2 SMNVEV (reference sequence). The CDR3 DNA follows: TGTGCCAGCAGTTTAGCTACTAGCGGGAGGGCCGAGCAGTTCTTC. Its protein product is CASSLATSGRAEQFF.

CDR3 in amino acids: CSGSGLYTDTQYF. The DNA of the CDR3 is TGCAGTGGGTCGGGACTTTACACAGATACGCAGTATTTT. V is TRBV20-1 and J is TRBJ2-3; TRBD2 might be the D (6 bases). V was trimmed by 7 bases and J by 2 bases, leaving 13 bases between them. The length of the CDR3 is 13 residues. Germline V gene sequence: CDR1 DFQATT, CDR2 SNEGSKA (reference sequence).

As DNA, the CDR3 is TGCGCCAGCATGGTACAGGCGTTCTCCGAGACCCAGTACTTC. It codes for CASMVQAFSETQYF. This sequence joins TRBV5-1 and TRBJ2-5; D may be TRBD1 (5 bases). V was shortened by 6 bases and J by 5 bases, with 17 bases between the two germline ends. CDR3 length: 14 residues. Germline V gives CDR1 SGHRS, CDR2 YFSETQ.

This clonotype appeared many times. The V gene is TRBV7-2, the J gene TRBJ2-1, with 11 bases that match TRBD1. V was clipped by 5 bases and J by 3 bases; unmatched bases: 3. In germline, CDR1 is SGHTA, CDR2 FQGNSA. There are 15 residues in the CDR3. This CDR3 reads CASSPGQGGYNEQFF. As DNA, the CDR3 is TGTGCCAGCAGCCCGGGACAGGGGGGCTACAATGAGCAGTTCTTC.

This clonotype was picked up a small number of times. V is TRBV4-3 and J is TRBJ2-4; TRBD2 aligns across 10 bases. There are 17 residues in the CDR3. The J segment lost 3 bases and the V segment lost 3 bases, leaving 8 bases of the junction unmatched. Germline loops: CDR1 LGHNA, CDR2 YSLEER. The CDR3 loop reads CASSQFGLADFKNIQYF. In DNA form, the CDR3 reads TGCGCCAGCAGCCAGTTTGGACTAGCGGACTTCAAAAACATTCAGTACTTC.

V gene TRBV19 combines with J gene TRBJ1-1; D is uncertain. Germline loops: CDR1 LNHDA, CDR2 SQIVND (reference sequence). The CDR3 spans 12 residues. V lost 5 bases to trimming and J lost 6 bases, with 10 bases between them. CDR3 DNA: TGTGCCAGTAGTGCCGCGGGGTCTGAAGCTTTCTTT. This translates into CASSAAGSEAFF.

The chain uses TRBV7-9 and TRBJ2-7; 14 bases are a match to TRBD2. This CDR3 is 17 amino acids long. The J segment lost 5 bases and the V segment lost 4 bases, leaving 10 bases of the junction unmatched. Per the germline V gene, CDR1 is SEHNR and CDR2 is FQNEAQ (reference sequence). CDR3 sequence (DNA): TGTGCCAGCAGCTGCCGACTAGCGGGAGGGCCTGACCACGAGCAGTACTTC. It specifies CASSCRLAGGPDHEQYF.

The chain recombines TRBV11-3 with TRBJ1-1; D gene ambiguous. The CDR3 sequence is 13 residues long. Germline CDR1 SGHNT, CDR2 YENEEA. Trimming removed 5 bases from V and 1 base from J, with 8 bases in between. CDR3 nucleotides: TGTGCCAGCAGCGATAAAGGGAACACTGAAGCTTTCTTT. As protein: CASSDKGNTEAFF.